The clone carrying this T cell receptor beta chain has a handful of counts. Antigen unknown. The trim removed 4 bases at V and 5 bases at J, leaving 4 bases unmatched. Germline V gene data show CDR1 as LGHNA and CDR2 as YSLEER. This CDR3 contains 15 residues. The data originate from a study of cytomegalovirus exposure and HLA in healthy donors. Study as a whole: The study placed roughly four fifths of its 350 to 400 genotyped donors in the Caucasian-associated ancestry cluster. Study-wide findings and caveats: An analysis was carried out at a later point. It showed that HLA-associated TCR beta chains were more clonally expanded than equally common non-associated chains. Certain sequence variants were highly shared and formed a cluster, and this cluster was likely a sequencing artifact. In a later analysis, TCR beta V- and J-gene trimming was associated with a missense DCLRE1C variant.

The PCR contained 60 Vbeta and 13 Jbeta primers. Sequencing was performed with immunoSEQ multiplex PCR; in TCRdb, only in-frame clones are kept and a portion is missing. The data contain 80,000 to 95,000 clones, roughly 70% of them seen just once; the ten biggest clones take up about 16%. Source material: PBMCs. The origin of this receptor is a woman between 18 and 29 years old in good health and CMV-seropositive. The chain combines TRBV4-3 with TRBJ2-5; 13 positions match TRBD2. CDR3 sequence reads: CASSLLAGGPETQYF. The CDR3 DNA reads as TGCGCCAGCAGCCTACTAGCGGGGGGGCCCGAGACCCAGTACTTC.